This TCR beta chain was sequenced during a study of blood T cell repertoires in COVID-19. Study as a whole: Whether acute or convalescent, the COVID-19 samples came from the United States, Italy and Spain.

Followed longitudinally, the Seattle patients had been enrolled during active infection. In the authors' methods: Estimation of nucleated cell counts was performed using reference gene primer amplification. TCRdb's copy holds only in-frame clones and misses some; the assay was immunoSEQ multiplex PCR. V and J calls and clone size follow that table, whereas D and trimming were derived from the DNA. The repertoire holds approximately 480,000 clones, with roughly nine tenths as singletons. The source material was peripheral blood. The receptor comes from a man aged 18 to 30 with COVID-19, enrolled during active disease.

The CDR3 loop reads CASGGANYGYTF. The CDR3 DNA reads TGTGCCAGCGGGGGGGCGAACTATGGCTACACCTTC. The rearrangement uses TRBV27 and TRBJ1-2; D is perhaps TRBD1 (6 bases). Trimming removed 8 bases from V and 2 bases from J, with 9 bases in between. Germline V gene sequence: CDR1 MNHEY, CDR2 SMNVEV (reference sequence). The CDR3 runs to 12 residues.